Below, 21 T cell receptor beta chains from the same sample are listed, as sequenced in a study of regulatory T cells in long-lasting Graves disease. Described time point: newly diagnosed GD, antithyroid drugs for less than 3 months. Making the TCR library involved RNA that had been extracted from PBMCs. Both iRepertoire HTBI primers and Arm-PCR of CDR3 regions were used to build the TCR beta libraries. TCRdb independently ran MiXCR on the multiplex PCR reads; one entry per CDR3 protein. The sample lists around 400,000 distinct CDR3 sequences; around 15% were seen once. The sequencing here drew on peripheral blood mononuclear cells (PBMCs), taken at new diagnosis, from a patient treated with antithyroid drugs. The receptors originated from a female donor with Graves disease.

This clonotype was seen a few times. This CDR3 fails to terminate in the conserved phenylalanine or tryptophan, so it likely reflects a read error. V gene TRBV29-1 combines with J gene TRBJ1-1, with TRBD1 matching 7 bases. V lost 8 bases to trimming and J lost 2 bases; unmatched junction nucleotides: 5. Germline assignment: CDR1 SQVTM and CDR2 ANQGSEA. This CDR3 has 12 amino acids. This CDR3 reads CSTRTGNTEAFS. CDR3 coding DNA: TGCAGCACCAGGACAGGTAACACTGAAGCTTTCTCT.

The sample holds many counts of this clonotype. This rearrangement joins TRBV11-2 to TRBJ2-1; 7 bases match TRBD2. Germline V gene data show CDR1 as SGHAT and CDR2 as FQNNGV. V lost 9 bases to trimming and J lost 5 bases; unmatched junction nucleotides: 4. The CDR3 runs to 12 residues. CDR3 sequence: CASQRGNNEQFF. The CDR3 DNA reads TGTGCCAGTCAGCGGGGAAACAATGAGCAGTTCTTC. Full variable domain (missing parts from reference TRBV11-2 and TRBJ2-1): EAGVAQSPRYKIIEKRQSVAFWCNPISGHATLYWYQQILGQGPKLLIQFQNNGVVDDSQLPKDRFSAERLKGVDSTLKIQPAKLEDSAVYLCASQRGNNEQFFGPGTRLTVL.

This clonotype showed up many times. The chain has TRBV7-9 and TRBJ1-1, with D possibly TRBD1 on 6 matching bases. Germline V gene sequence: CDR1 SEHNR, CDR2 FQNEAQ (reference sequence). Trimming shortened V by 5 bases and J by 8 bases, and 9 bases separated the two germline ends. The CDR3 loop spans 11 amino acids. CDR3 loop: CASSTGREAFF. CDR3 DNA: TGTGCCAGCAGCACAGGGCGAGAAGCTTTCTTT. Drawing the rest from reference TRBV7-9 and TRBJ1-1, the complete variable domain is DTGVSQNPRHKITKRGQNVTFRCDPISEHNRLYWYRQTLGQGPEFLTYFQNEAQLEKSRLLSDRFSAERPKGSFSTLEIQRTEQGDSAMYLCASSTGREAFFGQGTRLTVV.

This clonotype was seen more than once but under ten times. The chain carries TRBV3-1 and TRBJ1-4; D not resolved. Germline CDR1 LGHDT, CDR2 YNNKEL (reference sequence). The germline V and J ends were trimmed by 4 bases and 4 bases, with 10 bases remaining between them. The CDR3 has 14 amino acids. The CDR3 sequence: CASSPPRSNEKLFF. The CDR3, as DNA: TGTGCCAGCAGCCCACCTCGGAGTAATGAAAAACTGTTTTTT.

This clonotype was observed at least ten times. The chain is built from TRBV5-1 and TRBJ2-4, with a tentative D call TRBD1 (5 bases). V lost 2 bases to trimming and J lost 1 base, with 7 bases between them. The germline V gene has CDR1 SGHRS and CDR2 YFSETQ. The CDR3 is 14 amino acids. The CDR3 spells CASSFRDAKNIQYF. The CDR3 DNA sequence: TGCGCCAGCAGCTTCAGGGATGCCAAAAACATTCAGTACTTC.

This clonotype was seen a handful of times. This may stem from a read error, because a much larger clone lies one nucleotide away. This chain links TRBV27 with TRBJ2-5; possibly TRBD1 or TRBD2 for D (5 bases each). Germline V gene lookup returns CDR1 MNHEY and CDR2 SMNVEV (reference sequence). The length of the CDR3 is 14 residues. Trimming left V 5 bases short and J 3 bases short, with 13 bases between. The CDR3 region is CASSDWDGEETQYF. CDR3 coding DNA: TGTGCCAGCAGTGATTGGGACGGAGAAGAGACCCAGTACTTC.

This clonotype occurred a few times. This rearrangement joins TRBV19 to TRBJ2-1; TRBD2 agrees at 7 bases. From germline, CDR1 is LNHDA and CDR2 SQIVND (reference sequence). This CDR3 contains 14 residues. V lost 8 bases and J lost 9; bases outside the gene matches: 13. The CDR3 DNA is TGTGCCAGTGTGCGCGGGGGAGCTTTGAGTGAGCAGTTCTTC. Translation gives CASVRGGALSEQFF.

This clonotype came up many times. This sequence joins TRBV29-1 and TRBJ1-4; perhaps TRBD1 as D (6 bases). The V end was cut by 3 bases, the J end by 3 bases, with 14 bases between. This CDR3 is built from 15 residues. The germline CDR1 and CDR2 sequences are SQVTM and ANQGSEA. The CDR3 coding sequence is TGCAGCGTTGAGGTCCTGGGGACACCTAATGAAAAACTGTTTTTT. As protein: CSVEVLGTPNEKLFF.

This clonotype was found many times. CDR3 region: CAWSEKGGRTEAFF. DNA for the CDR3: TGTGCCTGGAGTGAGAAGGGGGGGCGGACTGAAGCTTTCTTT. The chain carries TRBV30 and TRBJ1-1, with D tentatively TRBD1 (6 bases). Germline V lookup: CDR1 GTSNPN, CDR2 SVGIG (reference sequence). The CDR3 contains 14 residues. V dropped 1 base and J dropped 5 bases, with 14 bases sitting between them.

CDR3 in DNA: TGCAGCGTTGAAGATCTGGGGCTAGCGGGAAGGCGGGAGACCCAGTACTTC. Translated, it gives CSVEDLGLAGRRETQYF. The rearrangement uses TRBV29-1 and TRBJ2-3; 9 bases are shared with TRBD2. Matching the DNA end better, TRBJ2-5 makes the J call doubtful. Germline-derived CDR1 and CDR2 are SQVTM and ANQGSEA. The CDR3 sequence is 17 residues long.

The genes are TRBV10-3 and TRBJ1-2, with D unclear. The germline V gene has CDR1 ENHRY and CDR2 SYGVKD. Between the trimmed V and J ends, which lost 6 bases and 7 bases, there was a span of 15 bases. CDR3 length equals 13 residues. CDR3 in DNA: TGTGCCATCAGCCCTAGGAGGTCGAGTGGCTACACCTTC. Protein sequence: CAISPRRSSGYTF.

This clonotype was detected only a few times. The CDR3 sequence: CASSPGAGTSGMTQYF. The CDR3 DNA sequence: TGTGCCAGCAGCCCGGGGGCCGGGACTAGCGGGATGACCCAGTACTTC. The rearrangement joins TRBV7-9 to TRBJ2-5, with 13 bases fitting TRBD2. The CDR3 is 16 residues long. V shed 5 bases, J shed 7 bases, and the junction held 10 bases outside the gene matches. Germline assignment: CDR1 SEHNR and CDR2 FQNEAQ (reference sequence).

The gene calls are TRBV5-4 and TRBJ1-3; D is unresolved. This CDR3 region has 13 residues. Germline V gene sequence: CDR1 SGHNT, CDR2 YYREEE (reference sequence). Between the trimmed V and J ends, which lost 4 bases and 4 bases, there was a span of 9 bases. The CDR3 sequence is CASSPVLGNTIYF. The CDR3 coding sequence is TGTGCCAGCAGCCCGGTTCTCGGAAACACCATATATTTT.

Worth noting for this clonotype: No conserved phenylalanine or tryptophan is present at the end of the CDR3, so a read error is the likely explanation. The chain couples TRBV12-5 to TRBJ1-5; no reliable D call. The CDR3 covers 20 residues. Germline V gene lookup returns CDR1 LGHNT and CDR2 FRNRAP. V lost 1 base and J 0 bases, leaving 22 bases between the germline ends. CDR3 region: CASGLEVNIPRVDSNQPQHL. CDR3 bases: TGTGCTAGTGGTTTGGAGGTGAACATACCCCGGGTCGATAGCAATCAGCCCCAGCATCTT.

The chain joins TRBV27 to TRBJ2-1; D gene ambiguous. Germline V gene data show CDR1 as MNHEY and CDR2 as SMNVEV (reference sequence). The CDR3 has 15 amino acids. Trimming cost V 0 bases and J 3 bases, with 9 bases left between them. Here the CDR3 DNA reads TGTGCCAGCAGTTTATCGACTCGGAACTACAATGAGCAGTTCTTC. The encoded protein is CASSLSTRNYNEQFF.

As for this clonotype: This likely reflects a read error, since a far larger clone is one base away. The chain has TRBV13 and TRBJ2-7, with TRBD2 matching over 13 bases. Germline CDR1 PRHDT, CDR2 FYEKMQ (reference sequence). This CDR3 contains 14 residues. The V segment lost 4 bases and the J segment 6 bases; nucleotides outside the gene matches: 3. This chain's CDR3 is CASSSGLAGCEQYF. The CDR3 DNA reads TGTGCCAGCAGCTCGGGACTAGCGGGGTGCGAGCAGTACTTC.

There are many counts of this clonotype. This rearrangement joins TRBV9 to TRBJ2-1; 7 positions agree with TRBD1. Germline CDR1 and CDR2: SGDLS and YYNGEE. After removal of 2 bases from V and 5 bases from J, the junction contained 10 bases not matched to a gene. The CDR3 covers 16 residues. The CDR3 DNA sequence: TGTGCCAGCAGCGTCTTCTCCGGGACAGATAACAATGAGCAGTTCTTC. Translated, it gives CASSVFSGTDNNEQFF.

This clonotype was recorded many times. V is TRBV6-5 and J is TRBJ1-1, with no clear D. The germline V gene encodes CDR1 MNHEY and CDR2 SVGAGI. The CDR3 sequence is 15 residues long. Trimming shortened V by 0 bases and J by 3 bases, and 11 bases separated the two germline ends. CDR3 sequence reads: CASSYSGIVDTEAFF. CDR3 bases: TGTGCCAGCAGTTACTCGGGTATAGTTGACACTGAAGCTTTCTTT.

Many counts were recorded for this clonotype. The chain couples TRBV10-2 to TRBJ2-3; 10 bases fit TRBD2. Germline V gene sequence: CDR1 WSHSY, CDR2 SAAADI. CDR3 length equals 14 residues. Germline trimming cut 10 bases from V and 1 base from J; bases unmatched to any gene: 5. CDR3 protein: CATLAGAGTDTQYF. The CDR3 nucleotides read TGCGCCACCCTAGCGGGAGCTGGCACAGATACGCAGTATTTT.

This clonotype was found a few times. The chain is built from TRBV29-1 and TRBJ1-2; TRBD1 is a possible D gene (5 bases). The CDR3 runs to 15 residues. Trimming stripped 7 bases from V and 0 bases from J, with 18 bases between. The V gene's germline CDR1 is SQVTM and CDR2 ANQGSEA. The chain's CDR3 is CSGGTASRSNYGYTF. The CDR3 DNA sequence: TGCAGCGGAGGGACGGCCTCTCGATCTAACTATGGCTACACCTTC.

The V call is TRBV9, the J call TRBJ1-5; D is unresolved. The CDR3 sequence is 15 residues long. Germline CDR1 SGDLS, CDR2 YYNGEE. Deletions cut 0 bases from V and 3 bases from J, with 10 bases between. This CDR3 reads CASSVDAASNQPQHF. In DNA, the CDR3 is TGTGCCAGCAGCGTAGACGCGGCTTCCAATCAGCCCCAGCATTTT.